This TCR beta chain was retrieved from a study of PD-1 blockade in classical Hodgkin lymphoma. Regarding the study as a whole: Repertoire differences have undefined causes, possibly disease activity or prior therapy.

In germline, CDR1 is MRHNA, CDR2 SNTAGT. The CDR3 runs 14 residues. Trimming stripped 4 bases from V and 2 bases from J, with 10 bases between. Produced via immunoSEQ multiplex PCR; TCRdb's table is partial and in-frame only. The sample consists of 100,000 to 120,000 clones, 89% of them appearing once. This clone was observed once. Its antigen is unknown. Specified time point: cycle 4 day 1 (C4D1), after 6 weeks of nivolumab. Every patient had relapsed following autologous stem cell transplantation, and cohorts differed in brentuximab vedotin exposure. Material: peripheral blood mononuclear cells (PBMCs), obtained before the fourth cycle of nivolumab. The source is a human donor with classical Hodgkin lymphoma. This chain connects TRBV6-4 to TRBJ2-3; possible D gene TRBD1, 5 bases. The CDR3 sequence: CASSVQGDTDTQYF. The DNA of the CDR3 is TGTGCCAGCAGTGTCCAGGGTGACACAGATACGCAGTATTTT.